One sample yielded the 30 T cell receptor beta chains listed below, sequenced in a study of CD8 T cells in ankylosing spondylitis. Each CDR3 protein is one row after TCRdb ran MiXCR on the 5' RACE reads. Here the sample spans about 340,000 distinct CDR3 sequences, 20% to 25% being singletons. The sequenced sample consisted of blood, either unsorted or a sorted T cell fraction (not recorded which). These receptors came from a male donor with ankylosing spondylitis or in good health (not recorded which).

With regard to this clonotype: At one end the junction does not follow the germline gene, possibly because of a read error. The rearrangement joins TRBV20-1 to TRBJ2-4; no definite D call. Germline CDR1 reads DFQATT; CDR2 reads SNEGSKA (reference sequence). CDR3 length: 15 amino acids. CDR3 residues: CSPRTPTIAKNIQYF. The CDR3, as DNA: TGCAGTCCTAGAACACCCACTATAGCCAAAAACATTCAGTACTTC.

This clonotype was observed a handful of times. The V call is TRBV12-3 or TRBV12-4, the J call TRBJ2-2, with 12 bases matching TRBD1. The CDR3 extends over 16 amino acids. Unmatched junction bases numbered 7, after V lost 6 bases and J lost 5 bases. CDR3 loop: CASSPPGQGATGELFF. The CDR3 nucleotides read TGTGCCAGCAGCCCCCCGGGACAGGGGGCGACCGGGGAGCTGTTTTTT.

Comments on this clonotype: This may be a read error, as it is one base from a much larger clone. The chain employs TRBV20-1 and TRBJ2-7, with TRBD1 matching over 9 bases. Germline values: CDR1 DFQATT, CDR2 SNEGSKA (reference sequence). The CDR3 is 15 residues long. V shed 3 bases and J 5 bases; nucleotides not matched to a gene: 11. CDR3 residues: CSASRPGTGINEQYF. Here the CDR3 DNA reads TGCAGTGCTAGTCGACCGGGGACAGGGATCAACGAGCAGTACTTC.

This clonotype was seen a few times. J is TRBJ2-5 and V is TRBV24-1; TRBD1 matches 8 bases. J was trimmed by 1 base and V by 1 base; bases with no gene match: 4. This CDR3 has 16 amino acids. Germline V gene sequence: CDR1 KGHDR, CDR2 SFDVKD. CDR3 sequence: CATSDFRDRSQETQYF. The CDR3 DNA reads TGTGCCACCAGTGATTTTCGGGACAGGAGCCAAGAGACCCAGTACTTC.

This clonotype was observed a few times. The gene calls are TRBV14 and TRBJ2-2, with TRBD2 as a possible D gene (6 bases). The CDR3 consists of 14 residues. Germline assignment: CDR1 SGHDN and CDR2 FVKESK. V was shortened by 4 bases and J by 5 bases, with 11 bases between the two germline ends. The CDR3 loop is CASSPPGRTGELFF. The CDR3 bases are TGTGCCAGCAGCCCCCCTGGGAGGACCGGGGAGCTGTTTTTT.

This clonotype was seen only a few times. This chain uses TRBV10-3 with TRBJ2-2; D is possibly TRBD1 (6 bases). CDR1 and CDR2 (germline): ENHRY, SYGVKD. Trimming removed 7 bases from V and 2 bases from J, with 17 bases in between. The CDR3 is 16 residues long. The CDR3 DNA reads TGTGCCATCACCCGGGAAGGGACACCTAACACCGGGGAGCTGTTTTTT. Encoded protein: CAITREGTPNTGELFF.

The J gene is TRBJ2-1, the V gene TRBV7-9; D remains ambiguous. V was shortened by 3 bases and J by 7 bases, with 7 bases between the two germline ends. Germline loops: CDR1 SEHNR, CDR2 FQNEAQ (reference sequence). This CDR3 has 12 amino acids. The DNA of the CDR3 is TGTGCCAGCAGCTTCGCAAGAAATGAGCAGTTCTTC. Encoded protein: CASSFARNEQFF.

V and J are TRBV25-1 and TRBJ2-3; weak D call: TRBD2 (6 bases). Trimming pared 2 bases from V and 0 bases from J, leaving 9 bases between. CDR3 length: 15 residues. Germline V gene lookup returns CDR1 MGHDK and CDR2 SYGVNS. The CDR3 spells CASSEAGSSTDTQYF. The CDR3 nucleotides read TGTGCCAGCAGTGAAGCGGGGAGTAGCACAGATACGCAGTATTTT.

This clonotype came up a few times. This chain joins TRBV27 and TRBJ2-5; D is undetermined. Germline V lookup: CDR1 MNHEY, CDR2 SMNVEV (reference sequence). Trimming left V 3 bases short and J 3 bases short, with 11 bases between. The CDR3 spans 14 residues. In DNA form, the CDR3 reads TGTGCCAGCAGTTTCTCTGGGATTGAAGAGACCCAGTACTTC. It yields the protein CASSFSGIEETQYF.

This clonotype was detected ten times or more. The chain joins TRBV27 to TRBJ2-7; D remains ambiguous. The CDR3 runs 13 residues. Trimming left V 0 bases short and J 4 bases short, with 7 bases between. Germline V gene sequence: CDR1 MNHEY, CDR2 SMNVEV (reference sequence). DNA for the CDR3: TGTGCCAGCAGTTTATCTGGGGATTACGAGCAGTACTTC. Translation: CASSLSGDYEQYF.

This clonotype was found many times. This sequence joins TRBV4-2 and TRBJ2-1; 7 bases align to TRBD1. V trimming: 1 base; J trimming: 6 bases; junction bases outside the gene matches: 0. The CDR3 consists of 13 residues. CDR1 is LGHNA and CDR2 is YNFKEQ in the germline V gene. CDR3 residues: CASSQAGGNEQFF. Here the CDR3 DNA reads TGTGCCAGCAGCCAAGCAGGGGGCAATGAGCAGTTCTTC.

This clonotype was seen more than once but under ten times. This chain uses TRBV30 with TRBJ2-7, with TRBD1 matching over 9 bases. Germline V gene data show CDR1 as GTSNPN and CDR2 as SVGIG (reference sequence). CDR3 size: 15 residues. Trimming at V came to 0 bases and at J to 2 bases, leaving 5 bases not matched to a gene. CDR3 protein: CAWSVGTGPTYEQYF. The CDR3 coding sequence is TGTGCCTGGAGTGTAGGGACAGGGCCTACCTACGAGCAGTACTTC.

This clonotype was detected ten times or more. J is TRBJ2-5 and V is TRBV10-3, with D unresolved. Trimming took 0 bases from V and 5 from J, leaving 13 bases between them. The CDR3 consists of 15 residues. Per germline, CDR1 ENHRY and CDR2 SYGVKD. CDR3 region: CAISESTLASETQYF. The CDR3 DNA reads TGTGCCATCAGTGAGTCGACACTCGCTTCGGAGACCCAGTACTTC.

V is TRBV6-1 and J is TRBJ1-2, with no clear D. The CDR3 loop spans 15 amino acids. Trimming stripped 0 bases from V and 0 bases from J, with 8 bases between. CDR1 is MNHNS, CDR2 SASEGT, per germline. CDR3 region: CASSEAIEPNYGYTF. In DNA, the CDR3 is TGTGCCAGCAGTGAAGCCATAGAACCTAACTATGGCTACACCTTC.

CDR3 in amino acids: CASRFGGSTGELFF. The CDR3 DNA is TGTGCCAGCAGATTCGGGGGGAGCACCGGGGAGCTGTTTTTT. The chain employs TRBV27 and TRBJ2-2; 7 nucleotides match TRBD2. Germline loops: CDR1 MNHEY, CDR2 SMNVEV (reference sequence). This CDR3 is built from 14 residues. J lost 4 bases, V lost 6 bases, and 5 bases had no gene match.

This clonotype has a count of ten or more. The chain combines TRBV10-3 with TRBJ2-7; the match to TRBD1 covers 7 bases. The junction had 7 bases not matched to a gene; V was cut back by 2 bases and J by 6 bases. CDR1 is ENHRY and CDR2 is SYGVKD in the germline V gene. The CDR3 consists of 14 residues. This CDR3 is CAISEIGTDPEQYF. CDR3 DNA sequence: TGTGCCATCAGTGAGATTGGGACAGACCCCGAGCAGTACTTC.

The V and J genes are TRBV10-2 and TRBJ2-7; no firm D call. The V and J ends lost 4 bases and 2 bases respectively, with 12 bases between them. Germline CDR1 is WSHSY and CDR2 is SAAADI. The CDR3 length is 14 residues. The CDR3 loop reads CASSGGIMAYEQYF. Written as DNA, the CDR3 is TGCGCCAGCAGTGGGGGTATAATGGCCTACGAGCAGTACTTC.

This chain joins TRBV10-3 and TRBJ2-7; D unresolved. The CDR3 runs to 15 residues. V was shortened by 3 bases and J by 0 bases, with 12 bases between the two germline ends. Germline V gives CDR1 ENHRY, CDR2 SYGVKD. This CDR3 reads CAISEGVTTSYEQYF. The CDR3 DNA is TGTGCCATCAGTGAAGGTGTCACGACCTCCTACGAGCAGTACTTC.

The chain recombines TRBV30 with TRBJ2-7; TRBD2 aligns across 7 bases. CDR3 size: 12 residues. CDR1 is GTSNPN and CDR2 is SVGIG in the germline V gene (reference sequence). The junction had 2 bases not matched to a gene; V was cut back by 3 bases and J by 3 bases. CDR3 sequence (DNA): TGTGCCTGGAGCGGGGGGAACTACGAGCAGTACTTC. This translates into CAWSGGNYEQYF.

The rearrangement uses TRBV5-1 and TRBJ1-4; TRBD1 matches at 8 bases. J lost 3 bases, V lost 9 bases, and 7 bases had no gene match. This CDR3 has 14 amino acids. Germline V CDR1 and CDR2: SGHRS, YFSETQ. CDR3 amino acids: CAIGQGRANEKLFF. The CDR3 bases are TGCGCCATCGGACAGGGAAGGGCTAATGAAAAACTGTTTTTT.

Only a few counts were recorded for this clonotype. The chain links TRBV4-1 to TRBJ2-5; TRBD1 is a possible D gene (5 bases). V shed 0 bases and J shed 2 bases, with 13 bases lying between them. Germline V gives CDR1 MGHRA, CDR2 YSYEKL. The CDR3 contains 16 residues. The CDR3 spells CASSQEIPQGQETQYF. The CDR3 DNA reads TGCGCCAGCAGCCAAGAAATCCCGCAGGGACAAGAGACCCAGTACTTC.

The rearrangement uses TRBV5-1 and TRBJ2-7, with D possibly being TRBD1 or TRBD2 (5 bases each). V was cut by 3 bases and J by 3 bases, with 10 bases left in between. In germline, CDR1 is SGHRS, CDR2 YFSETQ. This CDR3 has 13 amino acids. CDR3 amino acids: CASSWDVGYEQYF. The CDR3 DNA follows: TGCGCCAGCAGCTGGGACGTCGGCTACGAGCAGTACTTC. The variable domain in full, completed from reference TRBV5-1 and TRBJ2-7, reads KAGVTQTPRYLIKTRGQQVTLSCSPISGHRSVSWYQQTPGQGLQFLFEYFSETQRNKGNFPGRFSGRQFSNSRSEMNVSTLELGDSALYLCASSWDVGYEQYFGPGTRLTVT.

This clonotype was found a few times. V and J are TRBV12-3 or TRBV12-4 and TRBJ2-7; 9 nucleotides agree with TRBD1. Germline trimming cut 6 bases from V and 5 bases from J; bases unmatched to any gene: 17. CDR3 length: 17 residues. The CDR3 is CASSQRFTGQGKNEQYF. The CDR3 region has the DNA TGTGCCAGCAGCCAAAGATTTACGGGACAGGGTAAAAACGAGCAGTACTTC.

The chain uses TRBV12-3 or TRBV12-4 and TRBJ2-7; tentatively, D is TRBD1 or TRBD2 (6 bases each). CDR3 length equals 13 residues. Trimming cost V 3 bases and J 13 bases, with 19 bases left between them. Written as DNA, the CDR3 is TGTGCCAGCAGTTTCCCGGGGGCCGACGAGTCTTACTTC. Translating it yields CASSFPGADESYF.

The chain uses TRBV29-1 and TRBJ2-1; D is undetermined. CDR1 SQVTM and CDR2 ANQGSEA come from the germline V gene. Between the trimmed V and J ends, which lost 4 bases and 7 bases, there was a span of 8 bases. The CDR3 covers 11 residues. CDR3 sequence reads: CSVVTLNEQFF. CDR3 sequence (DNA): TGCAGCGTTGTAACCCTAAATGAGCAGTTCTTC.

This clonotype has a handful of counts. This chain links TRBV4-1 with TRBJ2-1; 8 bases align to TRBD2. Germline CDR1 and CDR2: MGHRA and YSYEKL. The CDR3 is made up of 14 amino acids. V lost 2 bases to trimming and J lost 10 bases; unmatched junction nucleotides: 7. The chain's CDR3 is CASSQLGGAGEQFF. CDR3 bases: TGCGCCAGCAGCCAACTCGGGGGGGCAGGGGAGCAGTTCTTC.

This clonotype was recorded a few times. The J gene is TRBJ2-7, the V gene TRBV20-1; D is undetermined. Germline V CDR1 and CDR2: DFQATT, SNEGSKA (reference sequence). The CDR3 contains 13 residues. V lost 5 bases to trimming and J lost 0 bases, with 11 bases between them. The CDR3 DNA follows: TGCAGTGCTGCTACGGATAACTCCTACGAGCAGTACTTC. Protein product: CSAATDNSYEQYF.

The genes are TRBV29-1 and TRBJ2-5; D remains ambiguous. Trimming left V 4 bases short and J 4 bases short, with 13 bases between. The CDR3 is made up of 13 amino acids. From germline, CDR1 is SQVTM and CDR2 ANQGSEA. CDR3 residues: CSVVGKTGETQYF. CDR3 in DNA: TGCAGCGTTGTGGGGAAAACGGGAGAGACCCAGTACTTC. Using reference TRBV29-1 and TRBJ2-5 for the parts outside the CDR3, the full variable domain is SAVISQKPSRDICQRGTSLTIQCQVDSQVTMMFWYRQQPGQSLTLIATANQGSEATYESGFVIDKFPISRPNLTFSTLTVSNMSPEDSSIYLCSVVGKTGETQYFGPGTRLLVL.

The chain's CDR3 is CASSHRTSGGVTDTQYF. The CDR3 coding sequence is TGTGCCAGCAGTCATCGGACTAGCGGGGGGGTAACAGATACGCAGTATTTT. V is TRBV27 and J is TRBJ2-3, with TRBD2 matching over 15 bases. V trimming: 5 bases; J trimming: 3 bases; junction bases outside the gene matches: 6. Per germline, CDR1 MNHEY and CDR2 SMNVEV (reference sequence). The CDR3 spans 17 residues.

This chain links TRBV19 with TRBJ2-7; 9 bases are a match to TRBD2. J was trimmed by 4 bases and V by 6 bases; bases with no gene match: 10. There are 15 residues in the CDR3. Germline CDR1 LNHDA, CDR2 SQIVND (reference sequence). This chain's CDR3 is CASSLGGGGAYEQYF. CDR3 sequence (DNA): TGTGCCAGTAGCCTCGGCGGCGGGGGGGCTTACGAGCAGTACTTC.